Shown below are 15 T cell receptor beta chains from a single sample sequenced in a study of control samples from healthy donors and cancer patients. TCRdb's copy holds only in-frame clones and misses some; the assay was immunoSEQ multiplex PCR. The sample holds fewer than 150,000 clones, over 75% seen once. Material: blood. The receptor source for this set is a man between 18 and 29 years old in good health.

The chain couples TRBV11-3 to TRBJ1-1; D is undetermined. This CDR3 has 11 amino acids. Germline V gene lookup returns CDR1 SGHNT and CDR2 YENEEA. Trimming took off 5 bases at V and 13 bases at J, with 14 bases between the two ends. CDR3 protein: CASSPAEGLFF. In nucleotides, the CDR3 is TGTGCCAGCAGCCCCGCGGAGGGTCTTTTCTTT.

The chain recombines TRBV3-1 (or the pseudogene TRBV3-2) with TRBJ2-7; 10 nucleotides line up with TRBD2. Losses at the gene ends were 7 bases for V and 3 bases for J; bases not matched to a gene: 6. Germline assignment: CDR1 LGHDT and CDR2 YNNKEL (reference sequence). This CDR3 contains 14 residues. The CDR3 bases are TGTGCCAGCACGGTTAGCGGGGGGCACTACGAGCAGTACTTC. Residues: CASTVSGGHYEQYF.

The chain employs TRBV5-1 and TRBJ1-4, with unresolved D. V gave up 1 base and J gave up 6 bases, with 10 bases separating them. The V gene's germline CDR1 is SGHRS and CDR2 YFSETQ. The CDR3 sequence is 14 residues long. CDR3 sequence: CASSLQGNDEKLFF. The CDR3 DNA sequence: TGCGCCAGCAGCTTGCAAGGGAATGATGAAAAACTGTTTTTT.

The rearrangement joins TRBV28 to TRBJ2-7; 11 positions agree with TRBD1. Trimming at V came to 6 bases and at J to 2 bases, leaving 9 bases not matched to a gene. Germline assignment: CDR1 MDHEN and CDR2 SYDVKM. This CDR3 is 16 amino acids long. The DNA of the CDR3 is TGTGCCAGCAGAAGCCGGGACAGGGGGTTAGCCTACGAGCAGTACTTC. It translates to CASRSRDRGLAYEQYF.

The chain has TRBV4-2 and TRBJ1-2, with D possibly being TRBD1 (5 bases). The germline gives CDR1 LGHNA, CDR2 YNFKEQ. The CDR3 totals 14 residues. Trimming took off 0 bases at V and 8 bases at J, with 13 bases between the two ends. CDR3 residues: CASSQETGGDGYTF. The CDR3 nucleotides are TGTGCCAGCAGCCAAGAGACGGGGGGTGACGGCTACACCTTC.

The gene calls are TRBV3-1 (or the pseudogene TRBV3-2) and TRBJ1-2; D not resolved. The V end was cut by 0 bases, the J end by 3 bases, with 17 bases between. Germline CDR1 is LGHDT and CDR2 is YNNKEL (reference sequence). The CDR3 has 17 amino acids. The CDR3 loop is CASSQDRSTGADYGYTF. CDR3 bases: TGTGCCAGCAGCCAAGATCGTTCGACGGGCGCTGACTATGGCTACACCTTC.

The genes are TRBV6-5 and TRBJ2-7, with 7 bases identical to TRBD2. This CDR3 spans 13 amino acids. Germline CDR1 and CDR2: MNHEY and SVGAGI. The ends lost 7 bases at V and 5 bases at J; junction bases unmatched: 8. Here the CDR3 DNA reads TGTGCCAGCACCCCGCCGAGCGGGGACGAGCAGTACTTC. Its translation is CASTPPSGDEQYF.

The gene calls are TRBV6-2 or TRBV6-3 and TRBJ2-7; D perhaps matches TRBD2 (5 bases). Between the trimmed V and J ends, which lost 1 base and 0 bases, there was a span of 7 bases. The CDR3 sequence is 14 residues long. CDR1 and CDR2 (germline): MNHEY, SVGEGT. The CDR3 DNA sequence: TGTGCCAGCAGTTACTTAGGAGGCTCCTACGAGCAGTACGTC. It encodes CASSYLGGSYEQYV.

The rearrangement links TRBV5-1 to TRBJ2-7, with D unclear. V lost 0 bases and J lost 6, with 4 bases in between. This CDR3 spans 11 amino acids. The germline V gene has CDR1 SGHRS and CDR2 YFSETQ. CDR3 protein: CASSLEGEQYF. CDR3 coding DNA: TGCGCCAGCAGCTTGGAAGGCGAGCAGTACTTC.

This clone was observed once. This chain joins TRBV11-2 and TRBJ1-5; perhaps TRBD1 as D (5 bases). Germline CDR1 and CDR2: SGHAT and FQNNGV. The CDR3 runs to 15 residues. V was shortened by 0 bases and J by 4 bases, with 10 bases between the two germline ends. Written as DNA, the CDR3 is TGTGCCAGCAGCTTAGAAGGGGCTGGGAATCAGCCCCAGCATTTT. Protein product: CASSLEGAGNQPQHF.

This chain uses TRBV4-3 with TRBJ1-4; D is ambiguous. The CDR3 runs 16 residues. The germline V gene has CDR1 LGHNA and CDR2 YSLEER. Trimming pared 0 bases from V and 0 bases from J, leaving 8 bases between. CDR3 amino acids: CASSQDRLTTNEKLFF. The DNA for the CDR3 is TGCGCCAGCAGCCAAGATAGACTAACAACTAATGAAAAACTGTTTTTT.

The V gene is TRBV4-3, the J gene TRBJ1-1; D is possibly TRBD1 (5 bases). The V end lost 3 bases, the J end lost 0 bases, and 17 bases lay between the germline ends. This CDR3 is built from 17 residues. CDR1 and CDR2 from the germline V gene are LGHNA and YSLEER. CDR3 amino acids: CASSHEIGEVVNTEAFF. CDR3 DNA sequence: TGCGCCAGCAGCCATGAAATAGGGGAGGTCGTGAACACTGAAGCTTTCTTT.

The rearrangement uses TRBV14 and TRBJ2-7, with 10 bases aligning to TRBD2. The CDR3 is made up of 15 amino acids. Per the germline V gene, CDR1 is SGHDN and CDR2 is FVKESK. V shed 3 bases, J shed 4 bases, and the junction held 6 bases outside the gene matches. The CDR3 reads CASSHTSGDPYEQYF. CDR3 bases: TGTGCCAGCAGCCATACTAGCGGGGACCCATACGAGCAGTACTTC.

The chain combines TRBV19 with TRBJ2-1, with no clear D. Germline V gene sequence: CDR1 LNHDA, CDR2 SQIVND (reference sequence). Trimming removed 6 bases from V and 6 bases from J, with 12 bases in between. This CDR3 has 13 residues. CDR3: CASSAVPFNEQFF. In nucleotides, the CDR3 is TGTGCCAGTAGCGCCGTCCCATTCAATGAGCAGTTCTTC.

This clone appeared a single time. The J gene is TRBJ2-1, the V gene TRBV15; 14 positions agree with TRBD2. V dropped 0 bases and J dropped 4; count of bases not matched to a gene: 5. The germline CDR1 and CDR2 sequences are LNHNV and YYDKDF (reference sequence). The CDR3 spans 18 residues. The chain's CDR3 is CATSRDRLAGGRYNEQFF. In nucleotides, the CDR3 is TGTGCCACCAGCAGAGATCGACTAGCGGGAGGGCGTTACAATGAGCAGTTCTTC.